The clone carrying this T cell receptor (beta chain) has just one count. Its antigen is currently unknown. Germline loops: CDR1 MDHEN, CDR2 SYDVKM. The V segment lost 6 bases and the J segment 4 bases; nucleotides outside the gene matches: 6. The CDR3 consists of 15 residues. These data come from a study of shared clonotypes between healthy human individuals. Study-wide results and limits: Richness estimates generally favored naive over memory subsets.

Terminally differentiated effector memory CD45RA+ cells were excluded by CCR7 positive selection of CD45RO-negative cells. The repertoire was sequenced with immunoSEQ multiplex PCR; TCRdb's copy has only in-frame clones and lacks some. The sample yields some 1,900,000 clones, over 85% seen once. This sequence joins TRBV28 and TRBJ2-1; 10 bases are shared with TRBD2. The sequenced sample consisted of naive CD8+ T cells sorted from blood. The TCR was taken from a man younger than 35 in good health. CDR3 in amino acids: CASRRAGGPYNEQFF. In DNA, the CDR3 is TGTGCCAGCAGGAGAGCGGGGGGGCCGTACAATGAGCAGTTCTTC.